Below, 24 T cell receptor beta chains from the same sample are listed, as sequenced in a study of blood T cell repertoires in COVID-19. Assay used: immunoSEQ multiplex PCR; TCRdb lists only in-frame clones, some missing. The sample records approximately 210,000 clones, around four fifths being singletons. The specimen was peripheral blood. These receptor sequences come from a man younger than 45 with active or convalescent COVID-19.

The chain couples TRBV28 to TRBJ1-1; tentatively, D is TRBD1 (6 bases). The germline CDR1 and CDR2 sequences are MDHEN and SYDVKM. V dropped 6 bases and J dropped 4 bases, with 12 bases sitting between them. The CDR3 has 13 amino acids. The CDR3 is CASRKGQITEAFF. The CDR3 DNA reads as TGTGCCAGCAGAAAGGGACAAATCACTGAAGCTTTCTTT.

This clone was observed a single time. The chain carries TRBV5-4 and TRBJ1-2; no firm D call. From germline, CDR1 is SGHNT and CDR2 YYREEE (reference sequence). With 0 bases removed from V and 5 bases from J, the gap between germline ends came to 5 bases. The CDR3 has 12 amino acids. This CDR3 is CASSLANYGYTF. The CDR3 coding sequence is TGTGCCAGCAGCTTGGCCAATTATGGCTACACCTTC.

The chain recombines TRBV5-4 with TRBJ1-5, with TRBD1 as a possible D gene (6 bases). The CDR3 covers 16 residues. Germline CDR1 and CDR2: SGHNT and YYREEE (reference sequence). The ends were cut back, 0 bases at V and 3 bases at J, with 13 bases in the middle. CDR3 amino acids: CASSLGPTGPNQPQHF. CDR3 DNA: TGTGCCAGCAGCTTGGGGCCGACAGGACCCAATCAGCCCCAGCATTTT.

CDR3 sequence: CASSPQTGIEQYF. CDR3 coding DNA: TGTGCCAGCAGCCCACAGACAGGGATCGAGCAGTACTTC. The V call is TRBV9, the J call TRBJ2-7; TRBD1 agrees at 7 bases. Trimming removed 4 bases from V and 6 bases from J; junction bases left unmatched: 7. The CDR3 runs 13 residues. CDR1 and CDR2 (germline): SGDLS, YYNGEE.

In its sample, this clone was seen once. The genes are TRBV6-2 or TRBV6-3 and TRBJ2-4; 11 bases agree with TRBD2. CDR1 and CDR2 from the germline V gene are MNHEY and SVGEGT. J gave up 4 bases and V 6 bases, and 11 bases lay outside the gene matches. CDR3 length: 17 residues. CDR3 nucleotides: TGTGCCAGCAGCCAACCGGGACTAGCGGATACTAAAAACATTCAGTACTTC. It yields the protein CASSQPGLADTKNIQYF.

V gene TRBV19 combines with J gene TRBJ2-7; 8 bases agree with TRBD1. There are 14 residues in the CDR3. J lost 2 bases, V lost 4 bases, and 4 bases had no gene match. Per germline, CDR1 LNHDA and CDR2 SQIVND (reference sequence). The CDR3 reads CASSRTGTTYEQYF. DNA for the CDR3: TGTGCCAGTAGTAGGACAGGGACAACCTACGAGCAGTACTTC.

This chain uses TRBV11-2 with TRBJ1-1; possibly TRBD1 for D (5 bases). The V gene lost 1 base and the J gene lost 6 bases, with 9 bases spanning the gap. Germline assignment: CDR1 SGHAT and CDR2 FQNNGV. The CDR3 sequence is 13 residues long. This CDR3 is CASSLGWGAEAFF. The CDR3 DNA reads TGTGCCAGCAGCTTAGGTTGGGGGGCTGAAGCTTTCTTT. Together with reference TRBV11-2 and TRBJ1-1, the CDR3 gives the full variable domain: EAGVAQSPRYKIIEKRQSVAFWCNPISGHATLYWYQQILGQGPKLLIQFQNNGVVDDSQLPKDRFSAERLKGVDSTLKIQPAKLEDSAVYLCASSLGWGAEAFFGQGTRLTVV.

This chain connects TRBV6-4 to TRBJ2-1, with a tentative D call TRBD2 (7 bases). Trimming took 2 bases from V and 4 from J, leaving 21 bases between them. This CDR3 has 18 residues. Germline V gives CDR1 MRHNA, CDR2 SNTAGT. The CDR3 protein is CASSDPLGGGAVYNEQFF. DNA of the CDR3: TGTGCCAGCAGTGACCCGTTGGGCGGGGGCGCGGTTTACAATGAGCAGTTCTTC.

This clone was observed a handful of times. This chain uses TRBV7-9 with TRBJ2-3; a possible D gene is TRBD2 (5 bases). The CDR3 spans 16 residues. CDR1 and CDR2 (germline): SEHNR, FQNEAQ (reference sequence). Trimming stripped 1 base from V and 0 bases from J, with 11 bases between. The CDR3 is CASSLGIQRSTDTQYF. DNA of the CDR3: TGTGCCAGCAGCTTAGGTATCCAGCGGAGCACAGATACGCAGTATTTT. The variable domain in full, completed from reference TRBV7-9 and TRBJ2-3, reads DTGVSQNPRHKITKRGQNVTFRCDPISEHNRLYWYRQTLGQGPEFLTYFQNEAQLEKSRLLSDRFSAERPKGSFSTLEIQRTEQGDSAMYLCASSLGIQRSTDTQYFGPGTRLTVL.

This chain uses TRBV7-6 with TRBJ2-5; 9 bases match TRBD1. This CDR3 spans 16 amino acids. Germline CDR1 SGHVS, CDR2 FNYEAQ. J gave up 0 bases and V 0 bases, and 2 bases lay outside the gene matches. CDR3 coding DNA: TGTGCCAGCAGCTTAGCCGGGACAGGGAACCAAGAGACCCAGTACTTC. It codes for CASSLAGTGNQETQYF.

J is TRBJ2-7 and V is TRBV19; 10 positions match TRBD2. The trim removed 3 bases at V and 3 bases at J, leaving 2 bases unmatched. The CDR3 is 14 amino acids. Per the germline V gene, CDR1 is LNHDA and CDR2 is SQIVND (reference sequence). The CDR3 reads CASSILAGDYEQYF. The CDR3, as DNA: TGTGCCAGTAGTATTCTAGCGGGGGACTACGAGCAGTACTTC.

This clone was recorded once. The V gene is TRBV19, the J gene TRBJ2-3; possibly TRBD2 for D (5 bases). The V end was cut by 2 bases, the J end by 0 bases, with 9 bases between. CDR3 length: 15 residues. The germline V gene has CDR1 LNHDA and CDR2 SQIVND (reference sequence). CDR3 coding DNA: TGTGCCAGTAGTATATCCCTAGCAAGCACAGATACGCAGTATTTT. This sequence encodes CASSISLASTDTQYF.

To note about this clone: The CDR3 carries no conserved terminal phenylalanine or tryptophan, so it likely arises from a read error. V gene TRBV28 combines with J gene TRBJ1-2, with D unclear. The CDR3 is made up of 14 amino acids. V lost 4 bases and J lost 6, with 15 bases in between. Germline CDR1 and CDR2: MDHEN and SYDVKM. DNA for the CDR3: TGTGCCAGCAGTTCCCCCGGGGTGTCGGATGGCTACACCCTC. Its protein product is CASSSPGVSDGYTL.

This chain links TRBV12-3 or TRBV12-4 with TRBJ2-3; D remains unclear. CDR3 size: 12 residues. V shed 4 bases and J shed 1 base, with 3 bases lying between them. CDR3 DNA: TGTGCCAGCAGTTCCGGCACAGATACGCAGTATTTT. Its translation: CASSSGTDTQYF.

The J gene is TRBJ2-7, the V gene TRBV12-3 or TRBV12-4, with D unclear. The CDR3 extends over 12 amino acids. The germline V and J ends were trimmed by 6 bases and 2 bases, with 8 bases remaining between them. CDR3 loop: CASSPSPYEQYF. Here the CDR3 DNA reads TGTGCCAGCAGCCCGAGTCCCTACGAGCAGTACTTC.

J is TRBJ1-5 and V is TRBV9; D remains ambiguous. V was clipped by 3 bases and J by 5 bases, with 18 bases between them. This CDR3 spans 16 amino acids. Looked up from germline, CDR1 is SGDLS and CDR2 is YYNGEE. The CDR3 sequence is CASSAGPRGFDQPQHF. The CDR3, as DNA: TGTGCCAGCAGCGCCGGACCTCGAGGGTTCGATCAGCCCCAGCATTTT.

The chain recombines TRBV5-1 with TRBJ1-1; weak D call: TRBD1 (6 bases). In germline, CDR1 is SGHRS, CDR2 YFSETQ. This CDR3 has 15 amino acids. V lost 4 bases to trimming and J lost 1 base, with 14 bases between them. The CDR3 here is CASSASTGTNTEAFF. CDR3 DNA sequence: TGCGCCAGCAGCGCGTCCACAGGGACGAACACTGAAGCTTTCTTT. The full variable domain, completed using reference TRBV5-1 and TRBJ1-1, is KAGVTQTPRYLIKTRGQQVTLSCSPISGHRSVSWYQQTPGQGLQFLFEYFSETQRNKGNFPGRFSGRQFSNSRSEMNVSTLELGDSALYLCASSASTGTNTEAFFGQGTRLTVV.

CDR3 nucleotides: TGTGCCTGGAGCGCCGGGACTAGCACCGGGGAGCTGTTTTTT. This codes for CAWSAGTSTGELFF. The chain employs TRBV30 and TRBJ2-2; 8 nucleotides match TRBD2. The V gene end was trimmed by 3 bases and the J gene end by 4 bases; junction bases not matched to a gene: 4. CDR3 size: 14 residues. Germline CDR1 reads GTSNPN; CDR2 reads SVGIG (reference sequence).

The chain carries TRBV9 and TRBJ1-2; D call uncertain. Germline loops: CDR1 SGDLS, CDR2 YYNGEE. The V end was cut by 0 bases, the J end by 9 bases, with 12 bases between. This CDR3 spans 13 amino acids. The chain's CDR3 is CASSVAPRESYTF. The CDR3 DNA reads as TGTGCCAGCAGCGTAGCCCCGCGGGAGAGCTACACCTTC.

This clone was seen just once. This chain links TRBV28 with TRBJ1-1, with D possibly TRBD1 on 6 matching bases. CDR3 length: 14 residues. V was pared by 7 bases and J by 1 base, with 13 bases between. The germline gives CDR1 MDHEN, CDR2 SYDVKM. CDR3 nucleotide sequence: TGTGCCAGCATTACACAGGGACCGAACACTGAAGCTTTCTTT. Its protein product is CASITQGPNTEAFF. The variable domain in full, completed from reference TRBV28 and TRBJ1-1, reads DVKVTQSSRYLVKRTGEKVFLECVQDMDHENMFWYRQDPGLGLRLIYFSYDVKMKEKGDIPEGYSVSREKKERFSLILESASTNQTSMYLCASITQGPNTEAFFGQGTRLTVV.

The sample holds a few counts of this clone. Other DNA sequences in this sample translate to the same CDR3. This chain connects TRBV5-1 to TRBJ2-7; D is possibly TRBD2 (7 bases). This CDR3 has 16 amino acids. Germline loops: CDR1 SGHRS, CDR2 YFSETQ. V was trimmed by 4 bases and J by 1 base, leaving 18 bases between them. The CDR3 DNA sequence: TGCGCCAGCAGCCCACGGGGGGCGGGAGCTTCCTACGAGCAGTACTTC. It codes for CASSPRGAGASYEQYF.

V gene TRBV3-1 (or the pseudogene TRBV3-2) combines with J gene TRBJ2-3, with 7 bases lining up with TRBD2. This CDR3 has 15 amino acids. J gave up 9 bases and V 3 bases, and 12 bases lay outside the gene matches. In germline, CDR1 is LGHDT, CDR2 YNNKEL (reference sequence). Here the CDR3 DNA reads TGTGCCAGCAGCCAGGGGGGGAGAGGGACTACCACGCAGTATTTT. This gives the protein CASSQGGRGTTTQYF.

The rearrangement uses TRBV4-3 and TRBJ2-1, with TRBD2 identical over 8 bases. Germline loops: CDR1 LGHNA, CDR2 YSLEER. The CDR3 has 15 amino acids. The trim removed 6 bases at V and 7 bases at J, leaving 11 bases unmatched. The CDR3, as DNA: TGCGCCAGCAGTACCGGGACTAGGGGTGTTAATGAGCAGTTCTTC. Protein sequence: CASSTGTRGVNEQFF.

The CDR3 loop reads CASSPGEAGAGYTF. The CDR3 nucleotides are TGCGCCAGCAGTCCCGGGGAAGCAGGGGCCGGCTACACCTTC. The V gene is TRBV5-1, the J gene TRBJ1-2; D is possibly TRBD1 (6 bases). In germline, CDR1 is SGHRS, CDR2 YFSETQ. This CDR3 spans 14 amino acids. V shed 5 bases and J shed 8 bases, with 19 bases lying between them. The variable domain in full, with the rest retrieved from reference TRBV5-1 and TRBJ1-2, is KAGVTQTPRYLIKTRGQQVTLSCSPISGHRSVSWYQQTPGQGLQFLFEYFSETQRNKGNFPGRFSGRQFSNSRSEMNVSTLELGDSALYLCASSPGEAGAGYTFGSGTRLTVV.